The clone carrying this T cell receptor (beta chain) was found once. Its matching antigen is unknown. The sample originates from a study of cytomegalovirus exposure and HLA in healthy donors. About the research overall: Roughly 92 million unique TCRs, all from HLA-typed donors, were included in an early release of the data.

A multiplex PCR was run with 60 Vbeta primers and 13 Jbeta primers. Measured with immunoSEQ multiplex PCR; TCRdb has only the in-frame clones, and not every one. The table has about 95,000 clones, approximately 81% seen once. The CDR3 runs to 14 residues. V was pared by 7 bases and J by 4 bases, with 17 bases between. CDR1 and CDR2 from the germline V gene are SGDLS and YYNGEE. Study-wide results and caveats: Listed as cytomegalovirus-associated were 150 to 200 TCR beta chains.

The sample was PBMCs. This chain links TRBV9 with TRBJ1-2; D uncertain. The sequence was collected from a woman between 65 and 79 years old in good health and CMV-seropositive. CDR3 region: CASERADASYGYTF. The CDR3, as DNA: TGTGCCAGCGAGCGGGCGGACGCCTCCTATGGCTACACCTTC.